Shown below are 10 T cell receptor beta chains from a single sample sequenced in a study of Ad26.COV2.S vaccination and SARS-CoV-2 variants. The treatment was: 15 to 20 received Ad26.COV2.S at low or high dose, single or two shots; a few received placebo; per-sample allocation not given. Sample collection was performed on day 63 after the first vaccine or placebo injection. Profiled with immunoSEQ multiplex PCR; TCRdb holds only in-frame clones, not every one. The table has 440,000 or so clones, about 90% seen once. The sequencing used peripheral blood, collected in a trial of Ad26.COV2.S vaccine versus placebo. Source of these receptors: a person between 18 and 65 years old who received the Ad26.COV2.S COVID-19 vaccine or a placebo.

The V call is TRBV5-6, the J call TRBJ1-2; 8 nucleotides agree with TRBD1. The CDR3 consists of 13 residues. Germline CDR1 reads SGHDT; CDR2 reads YYEEEE. V lost 4 bases, J lost 6 bases, and 5 bases stayed unmatched. CDR3 sequence: CASSIGQGNGYTF. CDR3 sequence (DNA): TGTGCCAGCAGCATCGGACAGGGAAATGGCTACACCTTC.

The CDR3 DNA reads TGTGCCAGCAGCTCACAGGGGGCTGGGGAGCAGTACTTC. Amino acid sequence: CASSSQGAGEQYF. J is TRBJ2-7 and V is TRBV13, with 9 bases that match TRBD1. This CDR3 has 13 amino acids. With 4 bases clipped from V and 7 bases from J, the junction kept 5 bases outside the gene matches. The germline gives CDR1 PRHDT, CDR2 FYEKMQ (reference sequence).

The chain couples TRBV7-9 to TRBJ2-1, with D possibly being TRBD1 (6 bases). CDR1 is SEHNR, CDR2 FQNEAQ, per germline (reference sequence). The V end was cut by 5 bases, the J end by 4 bases, with 9 bases between. This CDR3 is 13 amino acids long. The CDR3 nucleotides read TGTGCCAGCAGCCGGGACAAATACAATGAGCAGTTCTTC. This gives the protein CASSRDKYNEQFF.

The rearrangement links TRBV9 to TRBJ2-5; 9 bases line up with TRBD2. The CDR3 is 18 amino acids. V lost 0 bases, J lost 5 bases, and 14 bases stayed unmatched. Germline V gene data show CDR1 as SGDLS and CDR2 as YYNGEE. The CDR3 sequence: CASSVGGSGSAAAETQYF. The CDR3 nucleotides are TGTGCCAGCAGCGTAGGTGGTAGCGGGAGTGCCGCGGCTGAGACCCAGTACTTC. The whole variable domain, filled in from reference TRBV9 and TRBJ2-5, reads DSGVTQTPKHLITATGQRVTLRCSPRSGDLSVYWYQQSLDQGLQFLIQYYNGEERAKGNILERFSAQQFPDLHSELNLSSLELGDSALYFCASSVGGSGSAAAETQYFGPGTRLLVL.

V usage is TRBV18 and J usage is TRBJ2-1; 10 nucleotides line up with TRBD2. The J segment lost 5 bases and the V segment lost 5 bases, leaving 6 bases of the junction unmatched. The CDR3 runs 15 residues. Germline CDR1 and CDR2: KGHSH and LQKENI. CDR3 DNA: TGTGCCAGCTCATTCCTAGCGGGAGATAACAATGAGCAGTTCTTC. Its translation: CASSFLAGDNNEQFF.

This rearrangement joins TRBV19 to TRBJ2-2, with D perhaps being TRBD1 or TRBD2 (5 bases each). Germline values: CDR1 LNHDA, CDR2 SQIVND (reference sequence). The CDR3 is 15 amino acids. The V end lost 1 base, the J end lost 5 bases, and 11 bases lay between the germline ends. The CDR3 is CASSIGPEGTGELFF. As DNA, the CDR3 is TGTGCCAGTAGTATAGGGCCCGAGGGGACCGGGGAGCTGTTTTTT.

V and J are TRBV28 and TRBJ2-1; D remains ambiguous. V lost 7 bases and J 6 bases, leaving 19 bases between the germline ends. CDR1 is MDHEN, CDR2 SYDVKM, per germline. The CDR3 runs to 15 residues. CDR3 sequence reads: CASTPSLLRTNEQFF. In DNA form, the CDR3 reads TGTGCCAGCACCCCCTCCCTTCTTCGGACCAATGAGCAGTTCTTC.

About this clone: The germline gene is not matched at one end of the junction; a read error may be the cause. The chain joins TRBV9 to TRBJ2-3, with 9 positions matching TRBD2. The CDR3 is made up of 15 amino acids. Germline V CDR1 and CDR2: SGDLS, YYNGEE. The CDR3 spells CASSVGGTSIDTQYF. Here the CDR3 DNA reads TGTGCCAGCAGCGTAGGGGGGACTAGCATAGATACGCAGTATTTT.

The rearrangement links TRBV6-1 to TRBJ2-5; 11 positions agree with TRBD1. Looked up from germline, CDR1 is MNHNS and CDR2 is SASEGT. With 2 bases clipped from V and 4 bases from J, the junction kept 12 bases outside the gene matches. This CDR3 is 18 amino acids long. The CDR3 DNA sequence: TGTGCCAGCAGTGAAATCCCGGGACAGGGGGTCAGGAGAGAGACCCAGTACTTC. Translated, it gives CASSEIPGQGVRRETQYF.

In DNA form, the CDR3 reads TGTGCCAGCAGCTTGTCTTGGGCTTCGGCTTACGAGCAGTACTTC. Translating gives CASSLSWASAYEQYF. The V gene is TRBV5-5, the J gene TRBJ2-7; D remains unclear. CDR1 and CDR2 (germline): SGHKS, YYEKEE (reference sequence). This CDR3 has 15 amino acids. V was cut by 1 base and J by 4 bases, with 15 bases left in between.